Presented here are 24 T cell receptor beta chains from one specimen sequenced in a study of PD-1 blockade in classical Hodgkin lymphoma. Time point meaning: newly diagnosed, previously untreated cHL patient sample. CD4+ T cells were purified from thawed PBMCs by magnetic negative selection. Clones were sequenced by immunoSEQ multiplex PCR, and TCRdb holds only the in-frame ones, with some missing. The data hold about 34,000 clones, with roughly 91% observed a single time. Input material: CD4+ T cells from blood. The source is a human donor with classical Hodgkin lymphoma.

The gene calls are TRBV7-9 and TRBJ2-5, with 12 bases lining up with TRBD2. This CDR3 spans 18 amino acids. The V segment lost 3 bases and the J segment 4 bases; nucleotides outside the gene matches: 12. Germline V gives CDR1 SEHNR, CDR2 FQNEAQ (reference sequence). CDR3 in DNA: TGTGCCAGCAGCTTTAAGGCTAGCGGGGGGGCCCATGGAGAGACCCAGTACTTC. Amino acid sequence: CASSFKASGGAHGETQYF.

The chain is built from TRBV19 and TRBJ1-4; possibly TRBD1 for D (5 bases). V dropped 2 bases and J dropped 0 bases, with 19 bases sitting between them. The V gene's germline CDR1 is LNHDA and CDR2 SQIVND (reference sequence). This CDR3 spans 19 amino acids. CDR3 residues: CASSILRDGKGATNEKLFF. As DNA, the CDR3 is TGTGCCAGTAGTATACTCAGGGACGGGAAAGGGGCAACTAATGAAAAACTGTTTTTT.

The V call is TRBV6-6, the J call TRBJ1-2; 7 bases are a match to TRBD1. Germline V lookup: CDR1 MNHNY, CDR2 SVGAGI (reference sequence). This CDR3 has 15 residues. V dropped 0 bases and J dropped 2; count of bases not matched to a gene: 3. CDR3 in DNA: TGTGCCAGCAGTTACTCGACAGGGTCGAACTATGGCTACACCTTC. Residues: CASSYSTGSNYGYTF.

V is TRBV4-1 and J is TRBJ2-7; no definite D call. The CDR3 is 15 amino acids. Trimming left V 4 bases short and J 0 bases short, with 13 bases between. Germline CDR1 and CDR2: MGHRA and YSYEKL. In DNA form, the CDR3 reads TGCGCCAGCAGCCCTCAACTGGCGTCCTCCTACGAGCAGTACTTC. As protein: CASSPQLASSYEQYF.

The chain has TRBV7-8 and TRBJ1-3, with TRBD1 as a possible D gene (5 bases). CDR1 SGHVS and CDR2 FQNEAQ come from the germline V gene. V was clipped by 2 bases and J by 2 bases, with 7 bases between them. The length of the CDR3 is 14 residues. CDR3: CASSLSGPGNTIYF. Here the CDR3 DNA reads TGTGCCAGCAGCTTATCAGGGCCTGGAAACACCATATATTTT.

The chain employs TRBV4-2 and TRBJ1-6; 9 bases are shared with TRBD1. Germline V gives CDR1 LGHNA, CDR2 YNFKEQ. V lost 5 bases, J lost 12 bases, and 2 bases stayed unmatched. CDR3 length equals 12 residues. The CDR3 reads CASSLGQGPLHF. For the CDR3, the DNA is TGTGCCAGCAGCTTGGGACAGGGACCCCTCCACTTT.

V and J are TRBV4-1 and TRBJ2-3, with 10 bases fitting TRBD2. CDR1 is MGHRA, CDR2 YSYEKL, per germline. With V trimmed by 1 base and J by 5 bases, 6 bases remained unmatched. CDR3 size: 16 residues. Here the CDR3 reads CASSQVSGGIRDTQYF. The CDR3 region has the DNA TGCGCCAGCAGCCAAGTTAGCGGGGGGATTAGAGATACGCAGTATTTT.

The chain links TRBV6-6 to TRBJ2-7; a possible D gene is TRBD2 (5 bases). V gave up 6 bases and J gave up 0 bases, with 9 bases separating them. The germline CDR1 and CDR2 sequences are MNHNY and SVGAGI (reference sequence). The CDR3 extends over 13 amino acids. The CDR3 loop reads CASSRGASYEQYF. CDR3 DNA sequence: TGTGCCAGCAGCCGGGGAGCCTCCTACGAGCAGTACTTC.

This clone was picked up a small number of times. CDR3 sequence reads: CASKGTGGLYGYTF. CDR3 sequence (DNA): TGTGCCAGCAAGGGGACAGGGGGCCTCTATGGCTACACCTTC. The chain uses TRBV2 and TRBJ1-2, with 12 bases fitting TRBD1. The CDR3 length is 14 residues. V was clipped by 7 bases and J by 4 bases; unmatched bases: 4. Germline V gene data show CDR1 as SNHLY and CDR2 as FYNNEI.

The V call is TRBV7-3, the J call TRBJ1-1, with D perhaps TRBD1 (5 bases). The CDR3 consists of 14 residues. The germline gives CDR1 SGHTA, CDR2 FQGTGA. The germline V and J ends were trimmed by 4 bases and 5 bases, with 14 bases remaining between them. The CDR3 DNA reads as TGTGCCAGCAGCTCCCCTGGGGGGGTTACTGAAGCTTTCTTT. It is translated as CASSSPGGVTEAFF.

The chain carries TRBV19 and TRBJ1-5, with a possible D match to TRBD1 (5 bases). Germline CDR1 and CDR2: LNHDA and SQIVND (reference sequence). The CDR3 is 14 amino acids. V dropped 2 bases and J dropped 7 bases, with 12 bases sitting between them. The CDR3 region has the DNA TGTGCCAGTAGTATAAGGGAGGGACTCCAGCCCCAGCATTTT. The encoded protein is CASSIREGLQPQHF.

This clone was picked up one time. This rearrangement joins TRBV5-4 to TRBJ1-2; TRBD1 matches 7 bases. CDR3 length: 13 residues. Trimming removed 5 bases from V and 4 bases from J; junction bases left unmatched: 5. Germline values: CDR1 SGHNT, CDR2 YYREEE (reference sequence). CDR3 DNA: TGTGCCAGCAGACCCAGGGGGTTCTATGGCTACACCTTC. Translation: CASRPRGFYGYTF.

The rearrangement uses TRBV2 and TRBJ1-4, with TRBD1 matching 8 bases. V trimming: 3 bases; J trimming: 5 bases; junction bases outside the gene matches: 5. From germline, CDR1 is SNHLY and CDR2 FYNNEI. The CDR3 is 15 amino acids. The CDR3 region has the DNA TGTGCCAGCAGTGAGTCTCGGGACAGGAATGAAAAACTGTTTTTT. Residues: CASSESRDRNEKLFF.

This chain connects TRBV5-1 to TRBJ2-2; no definite D call. V was cut by 4 bases and J by 2 bases, with 9 bases left in between. The CDR3 spans 14 residues. Germline V lookup: CDR1 SGHRS, CDR2 YFSETQ. Written as DNA, the CDR3 is TGCGCCAGCAGCCCTACCCCCAACACCGGGGAGCTGTTTTTT. As protein: CASSPTPNTGELFF.

The CDR3 protein is CATSRPGPGRPISGNTIYF. CDR3 nucleotides: TGTGCCACCAGCAGACCAGGACCGGGACGCCCCATCTCTGGAAACACCATATATTTT. The chain combines TRBV15 with TRBJ1-3; tentative D call: TRBD1 (5 bases). Germline CDR1 reads LNHNV; CDR2 reads YYDKDF (reference sequence). The CDR3 spans 19 residues. Trimming shortened V by 2 bases and J by 0 bases, and 20 bases separated the two germline ends.

This chain links TRBV27 with TRBJ1-1, with 7 bases matching TRBD1. CDR1 MNHEY and CDR2 SMNVEV come from the germline V gene (reference sequence). This CDR3 region has 14 residues. Losses at the gene ends were 2 bases for V and 5 bases for J; bases not matched to a gene: 5. In DNA form, the CDR3 reads TGTGCCAGCAGTTTAGCAGGGGGTGAGACTGAAGCTTTCTTT. Translating it yields CASSLAGGETEAFF.

The V gene is TRBV4-1, the J gene TRBJ1-5, with TRBD1 identical over 8 bases. The length of the CDR3 is 16 residues. Germline loops: CDR1 MGHRA, CDR2 YSYEKL. V trimming: 3 bases; J trimming: 4 bases; junction bases outside the gene matches: 8. The CDR3 DNA is TGCGCCAGCAGCCAGGCCCCGGGACAGGTTAATCAGCCCCAGCATTTT. Amino acids: CASSQAPGQVNQPQHF.

The rearrangement links TRBV28 to TRBJ2-7; 7 positions match TRBD2. V gave up 5 bases and J gave up 0 bases; unmatched junction bases: 7. This CDR3 region has 15 residues. Germline V gene lookup returns CDR1 MDHEN and CDR2 SYDVKM. DNA of the CDR3: TGTGCCAGCAGTCCTGCCGGGACTATCTCCTACGAGCAGTACTTC. This translates into CASSPAGTISYEQYF.

The V call is TRBV19, the J call TRBJ1-6; D gene ambiguous. The V gene's germline CDR1 is LNHDA and CDR2 SQIVND (reference sequence). This CDR3 comprises 14 residues. V lost 4 bases and J 8 bases, leaving 12 bases between the germline ends. The CDR3 nucleotides read TGTGCCAGTAGTACCCCGGACGGGTATTCACCCCTCCACTTT. It yields the protein CASSTPDGYSPLHF. Variable domain in full (rest from reference TRBV19 and TRBJ1-6): DGGITQSPKYLFRKEGQNVTLSCEQNLNHDAMYWYRQDPGQGLRLIYYSQIVNDFQKGDIAEGYSVSREKKESFPLTVTSAQKNPTAFYLCASSTPDGYSPLHFGNGTRLTVT.

The chain carries TRBV5-4 and TRBJ2-5, with D possibly TRBD2 on 7 matching bases. This CDR3 comprises 15 residues. Germline values: CDR1 SGHNT, CDR2 YYREEE (reference sequence). Deletions cut 4 bases from V and 2 bases from J, with 15 bases between. The CDR3: CASSAGGGLQETQYF. The CDR3 nucleotides are TGTGCCAGCAGCGCTGGGGGGGGGCTGCAAGAGACCCAGTACTTC.

The rearrangement links TRBV14 to TRBJ1-6; D is unresolved. Deletions cut 0 bases from V and 13 bases from J, with 10 bases between. The germline V gene encodes CDR1 SGHDN and CDR2 FVKESK. There are 13 residues in the CDR3. CDR3 sequence: CASSQDRRLPLHF. The CDR3 nucleotides are TGTGCCAGCAGCCAAGATAGGAGGCTGCCCCTCCACTTT.

The chain uses TRBV18 and TRBJ2-2; D may be TRBD2 (6 bases). CDR1 and CDR2 from the germline V gene are KGHSH and LQKENI. V was pared by 5 bases and J by 6 bases, with 19 bases between. This CDR3 comprises 16 residues. The CDR3 region is CASSLRRAEGAGELFF. CDR3 DNA: TGTGCCAGCTCATTGAGACGGGCGGAGGGTGCCGGGGAGCTGTTTTTT.

The gene calls are TRBV15 and TRBJ2-6; D ambiguous. Trimming took 0 bases from V and 0 from J, leaving 3 bases between them. CDR1 is LNHNV and CDR2 is YYDKDF in the germline V gene (reference sequence). The CDR3 length is 15 residues. The CDR3 nucleotides read TGTGCCACCAGCAGAGAGTACTCTGGGGCCAACGTCCTGACTTTC. Encoded protein: CATSREYSGANVLTF.

This clone occurred a few times. J is TRBJ1-5 and V is TRBV7-9, with no clear D. The V gene's germline CDR1 is SEHNR and CDR2 FQNEAQ (reference sequence). The V end was cut by 3 bases, the J end by 5 bases, with 8 bases between. The length of the CDR3 is 13 residues. The DNA for the CDR3 is TGTGCCAGCAGCTTTCAGGCCCATCAGCCCCAGCATTTT. This codes for CASSFQAHQPQHF.